The 10 T cell receptor beta chains below were found in one sample sequenced in a study of cytomegalovirus exposure and HLA in healthy donors (dated by TCRdb to about 2017). Library prep was done by the immunoSEQ multiplex PCR assay. A mixture of 60 forward primers for TCR Vbeta segments and 13 reverse primers for TCR Jbeta segments was used in the multiplex PCR. TCRdb obtained this table from immuneACCESS and retained in-frame rearrangements with V and J assigned. These tables miss some clones; where compared with another copy, unresolved V genes account for less than half of the shortfall, and the remainder is unexplained. Here the sample has approximately 91,000 clones; 60% to 75% occur a single time. The ten biggest clones cover over 0.95% of the sample. The sequenced sample consisted of PBMCs. The receptors stem from a female donor in good health and CMV-seronegative.

V gene TRBV7-3 combines with J gene TRBJ2-1; TRBD2 might be the D (5 bases). Germline V CDR1 and CDR2: SGHTA, FQGTGA. The CDR3 has 15 residues. Trimming removed 5 bases at V and 0 bases at J, with 11 bases between. CDR3 bases: TGTGCCAGCAGCCCTGCGGGTTACTCCTACAATGAGCAGTTCTTC. It specifies CASSPAGYSYNEQFF. The complete variable domain, with remaining parts taken from reference TRBV7-3 and TRBJ2-1, reads GAGVSQTPSNKVTEKGKYVELRCDPISGHTALYWYRQSLGQGPEFLIYFQGTGAADDSGLPNDRFFAVRPEGSVSTLKIQRTERGDSAVYLCASSPAGYSYNEQFFGPGTRLTVL.

Only a few counts were recorded for this clone. The rearrangement uses TRBV4-2 and TRBJ2-7; D is ambiguous. Trimming took off 0 bases at V and 5 bases at J, with 8 bases between the two ends. Looked up from germline, CDR1 is LGHNA and CDR2 is YNFKEQ. The length of the CDR3 is 13 residues. In nucleotides, the CDR3 is TGTGCCAGCAGCCAAGATCGGGTCAACGAGCAGTACTTC. It encodes CASSQDRVNEQYF.

The V gene is TRBV30, the J gene TRBJ2-2, with D maybe TRBD1 (5 bases). V lost 3 bases to trimming and J lost 8 bases, with 16 bases between them. The CDR3 has 14 residues. CDR1 is GTSNPN, CDR2 SVGIG, per germline (reference sequence). CDR3 nucleotide sequence: TGTGCCTGGAGAGACTGGCAAAGGACAGGGGAGCTGTTTTTT. Residues: CAWRDWQRTGELFF.

The chain combines TRBV7-2 with TRBJ1-3; TRBD1 might be the D (5 bases). V lost 5 bases to trimming and J lost 0 bases, with 17 bases between them. There are 17 residues in the CDR3. Looked up from germline, CDR1 is SGHTA and CDR2 is FQGNSA. Here the CDR3 DNA reads TGTGCCAGCAGCGGTCAATCAGGGTTGATCTCTGGAAACACCATATATTTT. Its translation is CASSGQSGLISGNTIYF.

The chain has TRBV15 and TRBJ2-3; 11 bases line up with TRBD2. This CDR3 comprises 18 residues. V lost 0 bases and J lost 3; bases outside the gene matches: 8. Germline values: CDR1 LNHNV, CDR2 YYDKDF (reference sequence). CDR3 nucleotide sequence: TGTGCCACCAGCAGAGAACCTAGCGGGGGGAAGGAGACAGATACGCAGTATTTT. It yields the protein CATSREPSGGKETDTQYF.

A few counts support this clone. The V gene is TRBV25-1, the J gene TRBJ1-1, with a tentative D call TRBD1 (5 bases). In germline, CDR1 is MGHDK, CDR2 SYGVNS. The CDR3 is 14 amino acids. Trimming cost V 5 bases and J 6 bases, with 16 bases left between them. The CDR3 coding sequence is TGTGCCAGCAGTCTTAATCCCCAGGGATCTGAAGCTTTCTTT. Amino acid sequence: CASSLNPQGSEAFF.

V is TRBV27 and J is TRBJ1-2; unclear D gene. The CDR3 extends over 13 amino acids. Germline assignment: CDR1 MNHEY and CDR2 SMNVEV (reference sequence). The V and J ends lost 8 bases and 4 bases respectively, with 14 bases between them. Here the CDR3 DNA reads TGTGCCAGCGCCCGTCTCGGTGGCTATGGCTACACCTTC. This codes for CASARLGGYGYTF.

CDR3 sequence reads: CATRTEDSPLHF. The CDR3, as DNA: TGTGCCACCAGGACAGAGGATTCACCCCTCCACTTT. The rearrangement links TRBV10-3 to TRBJ1-6; the D gene is possibly TRBD1 (6 bases). The V end was cut by 10 bases, the J end by 8 bases, with 12 bases between. The CDR3 is made up of 12 amino acids. CDR1 ENHRY and CDR2 SYGVKD come from the germline V gene.

The chain links TRBV4-2 to TRBJ2-7; perhaps TRBD2 as D (5 bases). V was shortened by 4 bases and J by 4 bases, with 5 bases between the two germline ends. The germline V gene encodes CDR1 LGHNA and CDR2 YNFKEQ. The CDR3 runs to 11 residues. This CDR3 is CASSRGYEQYF. The CDR3 DNA reads TGTGCCAGCAGCCGAGGGTACGAGCAGTACTTC.

As regards this clone: Its ends do not fully match the called genes, so a read error is possible. The rearrangement uses TRBV7-7 and TRBJ2-1; D might be TRBD2 (5 bases). The germline V gene has CDR1 SSHAT and CDR2 FNYEAQ (reference sequence). The CDR3 sequence is 14 residues long. CDR3 amino acids: CASSWHYSANEQFF. Written as DNA, the CDR3 is TGTGCTAGCAGCTGGCATTATAGCGCTAATGAGCAGTTCTTC.